The 19 T cell receptor beta chains below all came from one sample that was sequenced in a study of blood T cell repertoires in COVID-19. Repertoires were generated with immunoSEQ multiplex PCR, while TCRdb's copy carries only in-frame clones and drops some. The sample carries 200,000 to 250,000 clones, 75% to 85% recorded once. Sequences were obtained from peripheral blood. These receptors all stem from a woman of 80 years or more with COVID-19, enrolled during active disease.

This rearrangement joins TRBV4-2 to TRBJ1-5; D remains ambiguous. V was pared by 0 bases and J by 5 bases, with 8 bases between. Germline V gene sequence: CDR1 LGHNA, CDR2 YNFKEQ. CDR3 size: 14 residues. The CDR3 protein is CASSQDRGYQPQHF. CDR3 coding DNA: TGTGCCAGCAGCCAAGATAGAGGCTATCAGCCCCAGCATTTT.

This chain links TRBV7-9 with TRBJ1-4; TRBD1 might be the D (6 bases). The germline CDR1 and CDR2 sequences are SEHNR and FQNEAQ (reference sequence). Trimming removed 5 bases from V and 2 bases from J, with 9 bases in between. The CDR3 length is 14 residues. The CDR3 loop reads CASSRGQTNEKLFF. CDR3 nucleotides: TGTGCCAGCAGCCGCGGACAGACTAATGAAAAACTGTTTTTT.

The chain is built from TRBV18 and TRBJ2-7; 10 bases line up with TRBD1. CDR3 length equals 14 residues. The V and J ends lost 3 bases and 7 bases, in that order; junction bases with no gene match: 6. Germline loops: CDR1 KGHSH, CDR2 LQKENI. CDR3 in amino acids: CASSPGTGDGEQYF. Written as DNA, the CDR3 is TGTGCCAGCTCACCCGGGACAGGGGACGGTGAGCAGTACTTC.

The chain joins TRBV5-8 to TRBJ2-6; perhaps TRBD1 as D (6 bases). The CDR3 is 16 amino acids. The germline CDR1 and CDR2 sequences are SGHTS and YDEGEE. The V gene lost 3 bases and the J gene lost 0 bases, with 10 bases spanning the gap. CDR3 in amino acids: CASSWGPYSGANVLTF. CDR3 coding DNA: TGTGCCAGCAGCTGGGGGCCTTACTCTGGGGCCAACGTCCTGACTTTC.

About this clone itself: The sample has other DNA sequences that encode this CDR3 too. The V and J genes are TRBV5-1 and TRBJ1-5; a weak D match, TRBD1 (5 bases). The germline V gene encodes CDR1 SGHRS and CDR2 YFSETQ. The CDR3 runs to 14 residues. With 2 bases removed from V and 4 bases from J, the gap between germline ends came to 10 bases. DNA for the CDR3: TGCGCCAGCAGCTTTGACGGGGGGAATCAGCCCCAGCATTTT. This gives the protein CASSFDGGNQPQHF.

This clone was seen once. J is TRBJ2-1 and V is TRBV7-3; TRBD1 matches at 9 bases. CDR1 is SGHTA and CDR2 is FQGTGA in the germline V gene. CDR3 length: 14 amino acids. V gave up 10 bases and J gave up 6 bases; unmatched junction bases: 10. The CDR3 DNA sequence: TGTGCCAACCACTCCGGGACAGGGCCCAATGAGCAGTTCTTC. It is translated as CANHSGTGPNEQFF.

A few counts support this clone. The V gene is TRBV7-9, the J gene TRBJ1-2; TRBD1 agrees at 7 bases. CDR1 and CDR2 from the germline V gene are SEHNR and FQNEAQ (reference sequence). The ends lost 5 bases at V and 7 bases at J; junction bases unmatched: 13. This CDR3 has 15 residues. The CDR3 nucleotides read TGTGCCAGCAGCCTATATGGGACAGAATTACCTGGCTACACCTTC. It is translated as CASSLYGTELPGYTF.

The rearrangement uses TRBV5-4 and TRBJ2-5; D gene ambiguous. The CDR3 runs to 16 residues. Per the germline V gene, CDR1 is SGHNT and CDR2 is YYREEE (reference sequence). V was cut by 4 bases and J by 0 bases, with 16 bases left in between. CDR3: CASSPGDSWNQETQYF. In nucleotides, the CDR3 is TGTGCCAGCAGCCCCGGTGACTCCTGGAACCAAGAGACCCAGTACTTC.

A single count supports this clone. This chain uses TRBV30 with TRBJ2-1; 9 nucleotides align to TRBD1. With 8 bases clipped from V and 7 bases from J, the junction kept 9 bases outside the gene matches. The CDR3 spans 13 residues. Germline V gene data show CDR1 as GTSNPN and CDR2 as SVGIG (reference sequence). CDR3 DNA: TGTGCCAGGGCCGGGACAGGGAAAAATGAGCAGTTCTTC. Its translation is CARAGTGKNEQFF.

This rearrangement joins TRBV19 to TRBJ2-7; maybe TRBD1 (5 bases). Trimming removed 6 bases at V and 2 bases at J, with 14 bases between. The CDR3 runs to 14 residues. The germline V gene encodes CDR1 LNHDA and CDR2 SQIVND (reference sequence). DNA for the CDR3: TGTGCCAGTAGACCGAAGGCAGGGCCCTACGAGCAGTACTTC. Protein: CASRPKAGPYEQYF.

The J gene is TRBJ2-4, the V gene TRBV5-4, with 8 bases that match TRBD1. Germline-derived CDR1 and CDR2 are SGHNT and YYREEE (reference sequence). V shed 4 bases, J shed 3 bases, and the junction held 15 bases outside the gene matches. This CDR3 is built from 18 residues. Here the CDR3 reads CASSLTGAGPRGKNIQYF. As DNA, the CDR3 is TGTGCCAGCAGCCTGACAGGGGCTGGGCCCCGAGGCAAAAACATTCAGTACTTC.

The chain joins TRBV5-1 to TRBJ1-6; 10 bases map to TRBD1. V lost 8 bases and J lost 7; bases outside the gene matches: 6. In germline, CDR1 is SGHRS, CDR2 YFSETQ. The CDR3 has 14 residues. This CDR3 is CASNRGQGNSPLHF. The CDR3 nucleotides are TGCGCCAGTAATCGGGGACAGGGGAATTCACCCCTCCACTTT.

V and J are TRBV13 and TRBJ2-6; 8 bases are a match to TRBD1. The CDR3 is made up of 17 amino acids. The V gene's germline CDR1 is PRHDT and CDR2 FYEKMQ (reference sequence). Unmatched junction bases numbered 8, after V lost 5 bases and J lost 2 bases. CDR3 sequence reads: CASSTPTGVAGANVLTF. The CDR3 DNA reads as TGTGCCAGCAGCACCCCGACAGGGGTGGCTGGGGCCAACGTCCTGACTTTC.

V and J are TRBV3-1 (or the pseudogene TRBV3-2) and TRBJ1-1; a weak D match, TRBD1 (5 bases). Trimming stripped 0 bases from V and 5 bases from J, with 7 bases between. The germline CDR1 and CDR2 sequences are LGHDT and YNNKEL (reference sequence). This CDR3 region has 13 residues. CDR3: CASSQEGGTEAFF. CDR3 nucleotides: TGTGCCAGCAGCCAAGAGGGGGGGACTGAAGCTTTCTTT.

This chain's CDR3 is CASSLGGGTSGNNEQFF. The CDR3 DNA reads as TGTGCCAGCAGCTTAGGAGGTGGGACTAGCGGTAACAATGAGCAGTTCTTC. This rearrangement joins TRBV7-2 to TRBJ2-1, with 11 bases that match TRBD2. Per the germline V gene, CDR1 is SGHTA and CDR2 is FQGNSA. The CDR3 runs to 17 residues. V lost 1 base and J lost 5; bases outside the gene matches: 7. Full variable domain (missing parts from reference TRBV7-2 and TRBJ2-1): GAGVSQSPSNKVTEKGKDVELRCDPISGHTALYWYRQSLGQGLEFLIYFQGNSAPDKSGLPSDRFSAERTGGSVSTLTIQRTQQEDSAVYLCASSLGGGTSGNNEQFFGPGTRLTVL.

This clone was picked up a small number of times. This chain joins TRBV11-3 and TRBJ2-1; TRBD1 matches at 10 bases. V was pared by 1 base and J by 7 bases, with 7 bases of the junction left unmatched. The CDR3 loop spans 16 amino acids. CDR1 SGHNT and CDR2 YENEEA come from the germline V gene. This CDR3 is CASSLGLGQGRNEQFF. Here the CDR3 DNA reads TGTGCCAGCAGCTTAGGACTGGGACAGGGGAGGAATGAGCAGTTCTTC.

The chain carries TRBV7-3 and TRBJ2-7, with D possibly being TRBD1 (7 bases). V lost 0 bases to trimming and J lost 3 bases, with 18 bases between them. Germline CDR1 and CDR2: SGHTA and FQGTGA. The CDR3 runs to 17 residues. The CDR3 spells CASSLTGGTDEHYEQYF. The CDR3 DNA is TGTGCCAGCAGCTTAACGGGCGGGACAGATGAACACTACGAGCAGTACTTC.

The rearrangement joins TRBV5-1 to TRBJ1-6; D ambiguous. The CDR3 consists of 14 residues. Germline CDR1 reads SGHRS; CDR2 reads YFSETQ. V was cut by 0 bases and J by 8 bases, with 9 bases left in between. The chain's CDR3 is CASSLGGSDSPLHF. CDR3 nucleotides: TGCGCCAGCAGCTTGGGGGGTAGCGATTCACCCCTCCACTTT.

This chain joins TRBV10-3 and TRBJ1-6; no clear D. CDR3 length: 13 amino acids. CDR1 is ENHRY, CDR2 SYGVKD, per germline. Trimming cost V 10 bases and J 9 bases, with 16 bases left between them. The CDR3 reads CATVERASSPLHF. In DNA form, the CDR3 reads TGTGCCACCGTCGAGAGGGCTTCTTCACCCCTCCACTTT.